What follows describes a single TCR beta chain. Amplified TCR beta CDR3 regions came from RNA transcripts. The TCR CDR3 was amplified in a first-round RT-PCR using the HTBI primer set. TCRdb reprocessed the multiplex PCR reads with MiXCR, giving one entry per CDR3 protein. This sample has 700,000 or so distinct CDR3 sequences, with 16% found just once. This entry comes from a study of T cells in Graves' hyperthyroidism and ophthalmopathy. The TCR was taken from a man aged 18-30 years with Graves' hyperthyroidism. Material: blood.

The DNA for the CDR3 is TGTGCCAGTAGTATCGGGACGTTTATAAACAATCAGCCCCAGCATTTT. It translates to CASSIGTFINNQPQHF. This chain connects TRBV19 to TRBJ1-5; tentatively, D is TRBD1 (5 bases). The CDR3 spans 16 residues. V shed 3 bases and J shed 3 bases, with 15 bases lying between them. Germline CDR1 is LNHDA and CDR2 is SQIVND (reference sequence).